This T cell receptor beta chain was sequenced for a study of T cells in Graves' hyperthyroidism and ophthalmopathy. General study points: Blood shared most expanded thyroid clonotypes above 0.001.

RNA transcripts yielded amplified TCR beta CDR3 regions. The HTBI primer set drove a first-round RT-PCR of the TCR CDR3. Via MiXCR, TCRdb re-called the multiplex PCR reads, giving one row per CDR3 protein. The repertoire holds about half a million distinct CDR3 sequences, with under 25% as singletons. A word on this clonotype: Its antigen remains unknown.

CDR1 is SGHDN, CDR2 FVKESK, per germline. V lost 1 base to trimming and J lost 9 bases, with 19 bases between them. The CDR3 loop spans 16 amino acids. Subjects with ophthalmopathy showed a Clinical Activity Score no lower than 3, a NOSPECS grade no lower than 4, and a duration shorter than 3 months. The source material was blood. This chain joins TRBV14 and TRBJ2-1; possible D gene TRBD2, 5 bases. The clonotype comes from a woman in her 70s with Graves' ophthalmopathy. The CDR3, as DNA: TGTGCCAGCAGCCAAGGGGTAGCCTATATCGGGGTTGAGCAGTTCTTC. It codes for CASSQGVAYIGVEQFF.